This T cell receptor (beta chain) appears in the sequencing data of a study of blood T cell repertoires in COVID-19. Whole-study context: The United States, Italy and Spain provided the acute and convalescent COVID-19 samples. PBMCs, B-cell-depleted T cells, or T cells were the source of the cDNA or gDNA that made up the material.

Germline V gene lookup returns CDR1 SGHRS and CDR2 YFSETQ. V lost 0 bases and J lost 8, with 14 bases in between. This CDR3 region has 14 residues. In the source study's methods: Researchers report that nucleated cell counts were estimated from reference gene primer amplification. Libraries were prepared by immunoSEQ multiplex PCR; TCRdb keeps only in-frame clonotypes and omits some of them. V and J calls and clone size are copied from that table; D and trimming were computed from the DNA. The repertoire holds about 200,000 clones, about 90% seen once, with roughly 2% in the top ten. The rearrangement uses TRBV5-1 and TRBJ1-1; no definite D call. Sequences were obtained from peripheral blood. This TCR was recovered from a man aged 35 to 55 with active or convalescent COVID-19. The CDR3 nucleotides read TGCGCCAGCAGCTTGGACCCGGGTCGTGCCGAAGCTTTCTTT. Translation: CASSLDPGRAEAFF.